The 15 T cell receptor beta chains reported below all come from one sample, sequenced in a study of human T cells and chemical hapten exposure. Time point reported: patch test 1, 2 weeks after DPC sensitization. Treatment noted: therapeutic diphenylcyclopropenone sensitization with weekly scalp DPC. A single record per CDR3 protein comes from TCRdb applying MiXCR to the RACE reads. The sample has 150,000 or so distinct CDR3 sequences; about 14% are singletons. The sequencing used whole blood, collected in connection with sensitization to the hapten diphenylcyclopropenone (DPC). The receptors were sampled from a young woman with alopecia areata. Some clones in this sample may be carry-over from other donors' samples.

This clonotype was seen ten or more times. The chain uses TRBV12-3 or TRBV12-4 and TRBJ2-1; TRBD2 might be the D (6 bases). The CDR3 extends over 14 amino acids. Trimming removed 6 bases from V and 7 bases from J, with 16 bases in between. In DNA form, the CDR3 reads TGTGCCAGCAGCCGGGACTCCTCGGGGAATGAGCAGTTCTTC. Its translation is CASSRDSSGNEQFF.

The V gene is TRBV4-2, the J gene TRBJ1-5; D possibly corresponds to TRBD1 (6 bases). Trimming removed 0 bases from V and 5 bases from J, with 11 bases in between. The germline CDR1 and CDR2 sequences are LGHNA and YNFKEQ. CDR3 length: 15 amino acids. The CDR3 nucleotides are TGTGCCAGCAGCCAAGAGATAAGGGGGGATCAGCCCCAGCATTTT. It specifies CASSQEIRGDQPQHF.

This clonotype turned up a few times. Here the CDR3 reads CSAGLSTGELFF. The CDR3 DNA reads as TGCAGTGCTGGACTGTCCACCGGGGAGCTGTTTTTT. The chain has TRBV20-1 and TRBJ2-2, with D perhaps matching TRBD2 (5 bases). Germline V gene data show CDR1 as DFQATT and CDR2 as SNEGSKA (reference sequence). V shed 5 bases and J shed 4 bases, with 8 bases lying between them. The CDR3 covers 12 residues.

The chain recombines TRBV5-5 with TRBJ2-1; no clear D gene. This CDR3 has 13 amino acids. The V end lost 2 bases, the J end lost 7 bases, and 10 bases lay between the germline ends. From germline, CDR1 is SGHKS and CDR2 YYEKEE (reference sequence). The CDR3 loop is CASSLLSVNEQFF. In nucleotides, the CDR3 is TGTGCCAGCAGCTTATTATCGGTGAATGAGCAGTTCTTC.

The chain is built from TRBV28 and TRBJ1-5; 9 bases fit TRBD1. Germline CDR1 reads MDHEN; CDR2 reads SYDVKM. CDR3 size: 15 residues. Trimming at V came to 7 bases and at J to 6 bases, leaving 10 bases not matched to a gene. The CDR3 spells CASTPGDRESQPQHF. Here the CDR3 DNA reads TGTGCCAGCACCCCAGGGGACAGGGAAAGTCAGCCCCAGCATTTT.

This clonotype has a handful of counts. The CDR3 DNA reads TGTGCAAGTCGCCGGAGGTCCCAGGATGACATTAGCTCCTACGAGCAGTACTTC. This sequence encodes CASRRRSQDDISSYEQYF. The chain joins TRBV12-2 to TRBJ2-7; no check of the table's D call, TRBD1, against the DNA was made. TRBV12-2 is an annotated pseudogene. This CDR3 is built from 18 residues.

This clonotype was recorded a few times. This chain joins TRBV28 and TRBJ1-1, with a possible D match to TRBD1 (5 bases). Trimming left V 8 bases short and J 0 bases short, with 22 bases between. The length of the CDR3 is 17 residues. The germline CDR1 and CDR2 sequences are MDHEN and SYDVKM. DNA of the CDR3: TGTGCCAGCCGGGAATCCCAGGGATGGGACTTGAACACTGAAGCTTTCTTT. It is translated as CASRESQGWDLNTEAFF.

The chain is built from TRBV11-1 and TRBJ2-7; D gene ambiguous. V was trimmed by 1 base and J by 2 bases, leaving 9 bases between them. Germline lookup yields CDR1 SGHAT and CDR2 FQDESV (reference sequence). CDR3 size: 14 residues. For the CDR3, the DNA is TGTGCCAGCAGCTTAGGGGCAGGTCCCTACGAGCAGTACTTC. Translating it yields CASSLGAGPYEQYF.

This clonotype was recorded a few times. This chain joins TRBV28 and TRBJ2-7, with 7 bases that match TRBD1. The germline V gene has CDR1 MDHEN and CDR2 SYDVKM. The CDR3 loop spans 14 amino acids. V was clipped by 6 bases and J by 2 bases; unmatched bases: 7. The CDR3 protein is CASRRDRVTYEQYF. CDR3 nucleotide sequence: TGTGCCAGCAGACGAGACAGGGTGACCTACGAGCAGTACTTC.

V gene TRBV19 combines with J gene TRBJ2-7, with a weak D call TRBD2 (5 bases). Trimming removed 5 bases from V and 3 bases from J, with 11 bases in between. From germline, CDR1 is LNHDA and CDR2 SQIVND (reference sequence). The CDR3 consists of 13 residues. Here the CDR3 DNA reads TGTGCCAGTAGTCACGGACTCGTCTACGAGCAGTACTTC. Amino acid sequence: CASSHGLVYEQYF.

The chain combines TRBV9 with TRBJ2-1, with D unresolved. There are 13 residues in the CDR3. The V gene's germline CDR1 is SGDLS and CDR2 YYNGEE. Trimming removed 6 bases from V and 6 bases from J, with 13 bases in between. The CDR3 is CASTAGPRNEQFF. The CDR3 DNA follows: TGTGCCAGCACCGCTGGGCCCCGCAATGAGCAGTTCTTC.

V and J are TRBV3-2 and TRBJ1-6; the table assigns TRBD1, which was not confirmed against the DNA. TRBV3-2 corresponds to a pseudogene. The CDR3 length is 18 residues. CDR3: CASSQRPEAGVYNSPLHF. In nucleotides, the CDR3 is TGTGCCAGCAGCCAAAGGCCCGAAGCAGGGGTCTATAATTCACCCCTCCACTTT.

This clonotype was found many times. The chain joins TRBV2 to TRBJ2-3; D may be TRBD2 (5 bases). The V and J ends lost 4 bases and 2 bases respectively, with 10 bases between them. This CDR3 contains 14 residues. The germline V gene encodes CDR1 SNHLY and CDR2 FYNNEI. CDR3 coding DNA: TGTGCCAGCAGTGCGGTAGCGCTCACAGATACGCAGTATTTT. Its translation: CASSAVALTDTQYF. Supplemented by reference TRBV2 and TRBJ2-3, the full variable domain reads EPEVTQTPSHQVTQMGQEVILRCVPISNHLYFYWYRQILGQKVEFLVSFYNNEISEKSEIFDDQFSVERPDGSNFTLKIRSTKLEDSAMYFCASSAVALTDTQYFGPGTRLTVL.

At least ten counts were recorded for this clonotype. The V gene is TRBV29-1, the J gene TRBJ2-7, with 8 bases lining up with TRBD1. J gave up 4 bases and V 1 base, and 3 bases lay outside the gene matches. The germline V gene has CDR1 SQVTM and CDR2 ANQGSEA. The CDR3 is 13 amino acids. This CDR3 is CSVEGRGPYEQYF. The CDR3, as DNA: TGCAGCGTTGAAGGCAGGGGGCCTTACGAGCAGTACTTC.

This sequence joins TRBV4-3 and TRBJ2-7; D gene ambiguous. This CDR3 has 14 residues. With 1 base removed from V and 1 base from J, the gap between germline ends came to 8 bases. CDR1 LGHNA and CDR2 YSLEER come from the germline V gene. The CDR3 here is CASSQVANSYEQYF. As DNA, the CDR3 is TGCGCCAGCAGCCAAGTCGCCAATTCCTACGAGCAGTACTTC.